This T cell receptor (beta chain) was recovered during a study of CD4 T cells in relation to SARS-CoV-2 and coronaviruses. Germline V gene lookup returns CDR1 KGHSH and CDR2 LQKENI. Trimming cost V 1 base and J 3 bases, with 6 bases left between them. This CDR3 has 13 residues. The repertoire was sequenced with immunoSEQ multiplex PCR; TCRdb's copy has only in-frame clones and lacks some. The sample has some 19,000 clones, about 80% seen once. In the case of this clone: Its antigen is unknown.

Before the COVID-19 pandemic, during about 2010-2018, CD4+ T cells were taken from unexposed donors. Isolation of CD4+ T cells took place after roughly nine days in culture. Cells permitting, SARS-CoV-2 S/N and four cold-coronavirus spikes were tested on unexposed-donor CD4+ T cells. Half the medium was replaced with IL-2 medium on days 3 and 7. The TCR sequence derives from a human donor in good health. This chain joins TRBV18 and TRBJ2-5, with D perhaps TRBD1 (6 bases). The material sequenced was CD4+ T cells from PBMCs, cultured in vitro. CDR3 amino acids: CASSPQGEETQYF. The DNA of the CDR3 is TGTGCCAGCTCACCACAGGGGGAAGAGACCCAGTACTTC.